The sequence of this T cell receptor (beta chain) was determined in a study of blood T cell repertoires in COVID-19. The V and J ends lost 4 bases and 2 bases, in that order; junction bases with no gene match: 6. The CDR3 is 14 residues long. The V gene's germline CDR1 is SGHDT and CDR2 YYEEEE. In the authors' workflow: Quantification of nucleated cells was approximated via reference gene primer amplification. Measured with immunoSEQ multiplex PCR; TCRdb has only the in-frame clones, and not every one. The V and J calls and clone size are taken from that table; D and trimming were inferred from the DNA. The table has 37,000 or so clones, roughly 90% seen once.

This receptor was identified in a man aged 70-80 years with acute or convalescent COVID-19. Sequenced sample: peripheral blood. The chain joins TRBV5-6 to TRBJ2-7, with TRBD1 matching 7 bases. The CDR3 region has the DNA TGTGCCAGCAGCAACCAGGGGGACACCTACGAGCAGTACTTC. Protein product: CASSNQGDTYEQYF.